A single sample is the source of the 25 T cell receptor beta chains below, sequenced in a study of Tregs in tolerant kidney transplant recipients. Sequencing was performed with immunoSEQ multiplex PCR; in TCRdb, only in-frame clones are kept and a portion is missing. The table includes about 66,000 clones, 80% to 95% detected once. Source: CD8+ T cells from blood, taken before the transplant. These receptors came from a human donor who received a combined kidney and bone marrow transplant.

The rearrangement uses TRBV6-1 and TRBJ1-2; D possibly corresponds to TRBD1 (5 bases). Trimming left V 4 bases short and J 4 bases short, with 13 bases between. Germline-derived CDR1 and CDR2 are MNHNS and SASEGT. This CDR3 region has 14 residues. In DNA form, the CDR3 reads TGTGCCAGCAGTGGCTCAGGGCACAGCTATGGCTACACCTTC. It yields the protein CASSGSGHSYGYTF.

The V and J genes are TRBV13 and TRBJ1-2; 10 bases are shared with TRBD1. V was clipped by 5 bases and J by 2 bases; unmatched bases: 2. The CDR3 has 14 amino acids. Germline V lookup: CDR1 PRHDT, CDR2 FYEKMQ (reference sequence). CDR3 residues: CASSPGQGNYGYTF. The CDR3 bases are TGTGCCAGCAGCCCGGGACAGGGGAACTATGGCTACACCTTC.

The rearrangement links TRBV29-1 to TRBJ1-3; unclear D gene. Germline CDR1 reads SQVTM; CDR2 reads ANQGSEA. Trimming cost V 5 bases and J 0 bases, with 11 bases left between them. This CDR3 contains 14 residues. CDR3 residues: CSVPGGGSGNTIYF. The DNA of the CDR3 is TGCAGCGTTCCCGGTGGAGGCTCTGGAAACACCATATATTTT.

This chain uses TRBV30 with TRBJ1-2; 8 nucleotides match TRBD1. J lost 3 bases, V lost 5 bases, and 8 bases had no gene match. The CDR3 totals 14 residues. Germline lookup yields CDR1 GTSNPN and CDR2 SVGIG (reference sequence). The CDR3 DNA is TGTGCCTGGGACCGGGACAGGACATACTATGGCTACACCTTC. Translating gives CAWDRDRTYYGYTF.

The rearrangement uses TRBV4-1 and TRBJ2-7, with 12 nucleotides matching TRBD2. J was trimmed by 1 base and V by 1 base; bases with no gene match: 11. CDR1 MGHRA and CDR2 YSYEKL come from the germline V gene. The CDR3 extends over 19 amino acids. The CDR3 nucleotides are TGCGCCAGCAGCCAAGTTCCCCTAGCGGGGGGGTACCAATCCTACGAGCAGTACTTC. As protein: CASSQVPLAGGYQSYEQYF.

The chain combines TRBV18 with TRBJ2-2; a weak D match, TRBD1 (5 bases). Germline CDR1 KGHSH, CDR2 LQKENI. The CDR3 runs 14 residues. With 3 bases removed from V and 6 bases from J, the gap between germline ends came to 11 bases. The CDR3 sequence: CASSPVDSPGELFF. The CDR3 DNA is TGTGCCAGCTCACCGGTAGACAGCCCCGGGGAGCTGTTTTTT.

V gene TRBV7-8 combines with J gene TRBJ2-1; D gene uncertain. The germline CDR1 and CDR2 sequences are SGHVS and FQNEAQ. The V and J ends lost 1 base and 0 bases respectively, with 13 bases between them. The CDR3 sequence is 17 residues long. CDR3 loop: CASSLVYRRSSYNEQFF. The DNA of the CDR3 is TGTGCCAGCAGCTTAGTCTACCGTAGAAGCTCCTACAATGAGCAGTTCTTC.

This chain links TRBV7-9 with TRBJ2-6; no definite D call. Germline CDR1 is SEHNR and CDR2 is FQNEAQ (reference sequence). Between the trimmed V and J ends, which lost 8 bases and 2 bases, there was a span of 22 bases. The CDR3 runs 18 residues. The CDR3 sequence is CASSPSSAPPTGANVLTF. The CDR3 DNA reads as TGTGCCAGCTCGCCCTCGTCCGCCCCACCTACTGGGGCCAACGTCCTGACTTTC.

The chain couples TRBV5-1 to TRBJ2-7, with no clear D. Germline loops: CDR1 SGHRS, CDR2 YFSETQ. The CDR3 has 14 residues. The germline V and J ends were trimmed by 4 bases and 2 bases, with 13 bases remaining between them. CDR3 residues: CASSPNPGAYEQYF. The CDR3 DNA sequence: TGCGCCAGCAGCCCCAACCCTGGAGCCTACGAGCAGTACTTC.

The rearrangement links TRBV28 to TRBJ2-6; TRBD1 agrees at 9 bases. There are 18 residues in the CDR3. Losses at the gene ends were 5 bases for V and 2 bases for J; bases not matched to a gene: 10. The germline V gene has CDR1 MDHEN and CDR2 SYDVKM. CDR3 DNA sequence: TGTGCCAGCAGTCTACCGGGACAGGGAGTACCTGGGGCCAACGTCCTGACTTTC. It translates to CASSLPGQGVPGANVLTF.

The V and J genes are TRBV21-1 and TRBJ2-7; no DNA check was done on the table's D call, TRBD1. TRBV21-1 is reported as a pseudogene. The CDR3 runs 16 residues. As DNA, the CDR3 is TGTGCCAGCAGCAAAGTCGCGACAGGACAGCGTCCCGAGCAGTACTTC. Amino acids: CASSKVATGQRPEQYF.

This clone was seen just once. The J gene is TRBJ2-7, the V gene TRBV7-2, with 15 bases that match TRBD2. The germline gives CDR1 SGHTA, CDR2 FQGNSA. The V segment lost 3 bases and the J segment 3 bases; nucleotides outside the gene matches: 0. CDR3 length equals 15 residues. CDR3 in DNA: TGTGCCAGCAGCTTGGGACTAGCGGGAGGCTACGAGCAGTACTTC. It yields the protein CASSLGLAGGYEQYF. Looking up the rest from reference TRBV7-2 and TRBJ2-7 gives the full variable domain: GAGVSQSPSNKVTEKGKDVELRCDPISGHTALYWYRQSLGQGLEFLIYFQGNSAPDKSGLPSDRFSAERTGGSVSTLTIQRTQQEDSAVYLCASSLGLAGGYEQYFGPGTRLTVT.

This clone came up a few times. The chain joins TRBV19 to TRBJ2-1, with 8 bases lining up with TRBD2. The CDR3 totals 17 residues. CDR1 and CDR2 from the germline V gene are LNHDA and SQIVND (reference sequence). The V gene end was trimmed by 2 bases and the J gene end by 2 bases; junction bases not matched to a gene: 8. For the CDR3, the DNA is TGTGCCAGTAGTATAAGAGGCGGGGGGCTTACCTACAATGAGCAGTTCTTC. Protein product: CASSIRGGGLTYNEQFF.

The rearrangement links TRBV29-1 to TRBJ2-7; tentative D call: TRBD2 (6 bases). Germline V gene data show CDR1 as SQVTM and CDR2 as ANQGSEA. The CDR3 length is 13 residues. Trimming pared 4 bases from V and 3 bases from J, leaving 13 bases between. This CDR3 is CSVGVDYSYEQYF. The CDR3 coding sequence is TGCAGCGTTGGAGTGGACTATAGCTACGAGCAGTACTTC.

This chain joins TRBV14 and TRBJ2-7; D call uncertain. V was trimmed by 0 bases and J by 6 bases, leaving 15 bases between them. The CDR3 has 15 amino acids. Per germline, CDR1 SGHDN and CDR2 FVKESK. As DNA, the CDR3 is TGTGCCAGCAGCCAAGATTTATCCTCTACTGGCGAGCAGTACTTC. Residues: CASSQDLSSTGEQYF.

The J gene is TRBJ2-7, the V gene TRBV2; 10 bases are a match to TRBD2. CDR3 size: 15 residues. Germline CDR1 reads SNHLY; CDR2 reads FYNNEI. The ends lost 7 bases at V and 3 bases at J; junction bases unmatched: 9. CDR3 sequence reads: CASTPGASGSYEQYF. As DNA, the CDR3 is TGTGCCAGCACCCCAGGGGCTAGCGGGAGCTACGAGCAGTACTTC.

As concerns this clone: The conserved closing phenylalanine or tryptophan is absent in this CDR3, likely reflecting a read error. The V gene is TRBV4-3, the J gene TRBJ1-4, with D tentatively TRBD1 (5 bases). The CDR3 totals 15 residues. Germline V CDR1 and CDR2: LGHNA, YSLEER. V lost 2 bases and J lost 5, with 12 bases in between. The CDR3 spells CASSQSTGLNEKLFL. The CDR3 nucleotides read TGCGCCAGCAGCCAAAGTACAGGTCTAAATGAAAAACTGTTTCTT.

This clone was detected only once. The gene calls are TRBV5-6 and TRBJ2-7; D possibly corresponds to TRBD1 (5 bases). V was clipped by 4 bases and J by 5 bases, with 16 bases between them. CDR3 size: 14 residues. Germline V gives CDR1 SGHDT, CDR2 YYEEEE. This CDR3 is CASSGGVRVHEQYF. DNA of the CDR3: TGTGCCAGCAGCGGCGGCGTCAGGGTCCACGAGCAGTACTTC.

The chain combines TRBV19 with TRBJ2-2; tentatively, D is TRBD1 (6 bases). Trimming stripped 7 bases from V and 5 bases from J, with 17 bases between. The CDR3 sequence is 15 residues long. Germline V gene lookup returns CDR1 LNHDA and CDR2 SQIVND (reference sequence). The CDR3 nucleotides read TGTGCCAGTAATACCGGGACAAGGGGAACCGGGGAGCTGTTTTTT. Translated: CASNTGTRGTGELFF.

The V and J genes are TRBV11-2 and TRBJ2-1, with 8 bases aligning to TRBD1. The CDR3 extends over 17 amino acids. With V trimmed by 6 bases and J by 5 bases, 15 bases remained unmatched. CDR1 and CDR2 (germline): SGHAT, FQNNGV. The CDR3 loop is CASRKIGTGTPNNEQFF. The CDR3 DNA reads TGTGCCAGCAGAAAAATTGGGACAGGAACGCCGAACAATGAGCAGTTCTTC.

The chain links TRBV11-2 to TRBJ2-7, with D perhaps TRBD2 (6 bases). Germline values: CDR1 SGHAT, CDR2 FQNNGV. V shed 5 bases and J shed 3 bases, with 11 bases lying between them. The CDR3 spans 13 residues. CDR3 bases: TGTGCCAGCAGCCAATCCGGGAGCTACGAGCAGTACTTC. Translation: CASSQSGSYEQYF.

The chain has TRBV7-9 and TRBJ1-2; D is unresolved. CDR3 size: 14 residues. CDR1 SEHNR and CDR2 FQNEAQ come from the germline V gene (reference sequence). V lost 1 base and J lost 4, with 10 bases in between. This CDR3 is CASSLDFSAYGYTF. The CDR3 bases are TGTGCCAGCAGCTTAGATTTCAGCGCCTATGGCTACACCTTC.

The chain carries TRBV19 and TRBJ1-1; D is ambiguous. The V end was cut by 0 bases, the J end by 11 bases, with 13 bases between. CDR1 is LNHDA, CDR2 SQIVND, per germline (reference sequence). The length of the CDR3 is 13 residues. The CDR3 sequence: CASSIDLGRLAFF. CDR3 sequence (DNA): TGTGCCAGTAGTATAGATCTTGGGAGATTGGCTTTCTTT.

The chain recombines TRBV13 with TRBJ2-7; D might be TRBD1 (7 bases). In germline, CDR1 is PRHDT, CDR2 FYEKMQ (reference sequence). The length of the CDR3 is 18 residues. The V and J ends lost 4 bases and 9 bases respectively, with 31 bases between them. In nucleotides, the CDR3 is TGTGCCAGCAGCTCAGGGGGGAATTGGGACGCGTCCAGGAGGGGGCAGTACTTC. The encoded protein is CASSSGGNWDASRRGQYF. Full variable domain (rest looked up from reference TRBV13 and TRBJ2-7): AAGVIQSPRHLIKEKRETATLKCYPIPRHDTVYWYQQGPGQDPQFLISFYEKMQSDKGSIPDRFSAQQFSDYHSELNMSSLELGDSALYFCASSSGGNWDASRRGQYFGPGTRLTVT.

The chain employs TRBV2 and TRBJ2-1; D is uncertain. Germline V CDR1 and CDR2: SNHLY, FYNNEI. The CDR3 contains 15 residues. Between the trimmed V and J ends, which lost 3 bases and 5 bases, there was a span of 14 bases. CDR3 nucleotide sequence: TGTGCCAGCAGTGACCTACGGCGGTTGGACAATGAGCAGTTCTTC. Translation gives CASSDLRRLDNEQFF.